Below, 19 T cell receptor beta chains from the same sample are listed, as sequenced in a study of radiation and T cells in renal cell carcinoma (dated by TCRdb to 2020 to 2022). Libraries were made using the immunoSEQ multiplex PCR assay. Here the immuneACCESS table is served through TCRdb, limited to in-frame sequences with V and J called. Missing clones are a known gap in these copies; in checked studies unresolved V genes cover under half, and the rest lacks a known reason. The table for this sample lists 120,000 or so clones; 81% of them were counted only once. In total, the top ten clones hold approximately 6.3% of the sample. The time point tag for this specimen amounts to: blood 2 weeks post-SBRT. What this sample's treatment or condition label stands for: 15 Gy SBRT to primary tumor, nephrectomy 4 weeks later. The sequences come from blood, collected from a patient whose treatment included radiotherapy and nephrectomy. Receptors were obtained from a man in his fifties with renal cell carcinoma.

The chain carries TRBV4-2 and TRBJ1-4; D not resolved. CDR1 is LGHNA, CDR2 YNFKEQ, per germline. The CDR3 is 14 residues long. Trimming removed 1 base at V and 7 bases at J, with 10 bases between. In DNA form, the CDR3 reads TGTGCCAGCAGCCAAGCCCCGGATCCTGAAAAACTGTTTTTT. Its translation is CASSQAPDPEKLFF.

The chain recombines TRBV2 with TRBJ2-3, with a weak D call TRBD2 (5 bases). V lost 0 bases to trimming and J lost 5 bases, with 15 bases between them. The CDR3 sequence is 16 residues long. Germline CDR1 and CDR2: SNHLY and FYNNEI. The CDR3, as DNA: TGTGCCAGCAGTGAAGCGCTTGGGCAGGCGGGAGATACGCAGTATTTT. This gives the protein CASSEALGQAGDTQYF.

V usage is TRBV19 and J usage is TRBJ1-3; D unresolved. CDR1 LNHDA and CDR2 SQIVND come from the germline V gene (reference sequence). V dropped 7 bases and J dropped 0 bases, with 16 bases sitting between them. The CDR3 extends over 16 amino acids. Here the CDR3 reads CASTDWSLSSGNTIYF. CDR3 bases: TGTGCCAGTACCGATTGGTCCCTGAGCTCTGGAAACACCATATATTTT.

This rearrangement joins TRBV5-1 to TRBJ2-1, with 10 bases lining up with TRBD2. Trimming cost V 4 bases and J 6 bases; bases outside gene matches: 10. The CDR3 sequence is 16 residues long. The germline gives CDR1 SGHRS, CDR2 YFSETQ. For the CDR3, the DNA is TGCGCCAGCAGCCCCTTCTGGGCTAGCGGGGGCAATGAGCAGTTCTTC. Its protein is CASSPFWASGGNEQFF. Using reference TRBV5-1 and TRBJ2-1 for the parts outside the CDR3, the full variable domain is KAGVTQTPRYLIKTRGQQVTLSCSPISGHRSVSWYQQTPGQGLQFLFEYFSETQRNKGNFPGRFSGRQFSNSRSEMNVSTLELGDSALYLCASSPFWASGGNEQFFGPGTRLTVL.

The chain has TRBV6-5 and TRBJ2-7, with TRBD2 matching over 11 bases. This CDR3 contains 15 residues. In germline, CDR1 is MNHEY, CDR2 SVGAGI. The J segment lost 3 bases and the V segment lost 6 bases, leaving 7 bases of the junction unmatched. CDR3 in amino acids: CASRVAGGRYYEQYF. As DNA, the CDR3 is TGTGCCAGCAGGGTAGCGGGGGGGCGATACTACGAGCAGTACTTC.

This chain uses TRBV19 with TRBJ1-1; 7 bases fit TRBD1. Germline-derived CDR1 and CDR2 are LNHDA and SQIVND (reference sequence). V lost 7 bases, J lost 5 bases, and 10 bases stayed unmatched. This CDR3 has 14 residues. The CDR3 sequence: CASTPRRGDTEAFF. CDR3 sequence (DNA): TGTGCCAGTACGCCGCGCAGGGGGGATACTGAAGCTTTCTTT.

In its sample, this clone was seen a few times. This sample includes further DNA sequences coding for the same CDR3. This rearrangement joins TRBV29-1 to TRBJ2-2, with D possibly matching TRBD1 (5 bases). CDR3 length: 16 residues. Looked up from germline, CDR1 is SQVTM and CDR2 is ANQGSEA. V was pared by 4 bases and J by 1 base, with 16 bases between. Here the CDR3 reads CSVVGVLIRNTGELFF. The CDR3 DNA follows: TGCAGCGTTGTAGGGGTCCTTATAAGGAACACCGGGGAGCTGTTTTTT.

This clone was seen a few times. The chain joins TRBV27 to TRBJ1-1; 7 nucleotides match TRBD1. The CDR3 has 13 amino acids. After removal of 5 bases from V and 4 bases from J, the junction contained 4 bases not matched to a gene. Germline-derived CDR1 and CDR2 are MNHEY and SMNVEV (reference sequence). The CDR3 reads CASSRAGGTEAFF. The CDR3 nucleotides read TGTGCCAGCAGTAGGGCAGGGGGCACTGAAGCTTTCTTT.

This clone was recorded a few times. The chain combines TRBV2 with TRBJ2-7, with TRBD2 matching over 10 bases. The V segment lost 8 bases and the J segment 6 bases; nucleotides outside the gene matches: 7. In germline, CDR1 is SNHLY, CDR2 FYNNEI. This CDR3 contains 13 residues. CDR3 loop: CASLAGEGGEQYF. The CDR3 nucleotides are TGTGCCAGCCTAGCGGGAGAAGGAGGCGAGCAGTACTTC. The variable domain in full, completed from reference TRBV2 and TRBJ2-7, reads EPEVTQTPSHQVTQMGQEVILRCVPISNHLYFYWYRQILGQKVEFLVSFYNNEISEKSEIFDDQFSVERPDGSNFTLKIRSTKLEDSAMYFCASLAGEGGEQYFGPGTRLTVT.

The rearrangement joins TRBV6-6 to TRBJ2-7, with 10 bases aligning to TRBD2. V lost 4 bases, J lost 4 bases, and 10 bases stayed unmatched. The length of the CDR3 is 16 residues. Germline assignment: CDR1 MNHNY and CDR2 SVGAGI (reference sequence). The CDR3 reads CASSSTLASGGYEQYF. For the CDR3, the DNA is TGTGCCAGCAGTTCCACCCTGGCTAGCGGGGGATACGAGCAGTACTTC.

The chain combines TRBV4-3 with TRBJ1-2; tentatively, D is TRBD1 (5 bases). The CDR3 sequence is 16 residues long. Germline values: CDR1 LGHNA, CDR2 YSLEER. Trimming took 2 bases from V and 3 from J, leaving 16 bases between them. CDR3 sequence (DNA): TGCGCCAGCAGCCAAAGCCAAAAAGCAGGGCACTATGGCTACACCTTC. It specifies CASSQSQKAGHYGYTF.

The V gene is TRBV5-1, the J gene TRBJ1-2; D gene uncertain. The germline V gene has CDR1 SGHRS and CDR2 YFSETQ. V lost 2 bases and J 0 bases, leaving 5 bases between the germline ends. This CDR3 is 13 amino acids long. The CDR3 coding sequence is TGCGCCAGCAGCTTTAAGGCTAACTATGGCTACACCTTC. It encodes CASSFKANYGYTF. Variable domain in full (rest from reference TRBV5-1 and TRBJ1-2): KAGVTQTPRYLIKTRGQQVTLSCSPISGHRSVSWYQQTPGQGLQFLFEYFSETQRNKGNFPGRFSGRQFSNSRSEMNVSTLELGDSALYLCASSFKANYGYTFGSGTRLTVV.

The chain's CDR3 is CASSLALESDEQFF. In DNA form, the CDR3 reads TGTGCCAGCAGCTTGGCCTTGGAGTCCGATGAGCAGTTCTTC. This chain connects TRBV5-4 to TRBJ2-1, with D uncertain. The CDR3 covers 14 residues. Trimming shortened V by 0 bases and J by 8 bases, and 12 bases separated the two germline ends. The V gene's germline CDR1 is SGHNT and CDR2 YYREEE (reference sequence). Full variable domain (rest looked up from reference TRBV5-4 and TRBJ2-1): ETGVTQSPTHLIKTRGQQVTLRCSSQSGHNTVSWYQQALGQGPQFIFQYYREEENGRGNFPPRFSGLQFPNYSSELNVNALELDDSALYLCASSLALESDEQFFGPGTRLTVL.

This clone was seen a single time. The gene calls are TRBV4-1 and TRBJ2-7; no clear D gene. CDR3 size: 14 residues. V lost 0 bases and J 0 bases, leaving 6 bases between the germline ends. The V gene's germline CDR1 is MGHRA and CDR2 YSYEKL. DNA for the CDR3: TGCGCCAGCAGCCAAGATCAATTCTCCTACGAGCAGTACTTC. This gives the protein CASSQDQFSYEQYF.

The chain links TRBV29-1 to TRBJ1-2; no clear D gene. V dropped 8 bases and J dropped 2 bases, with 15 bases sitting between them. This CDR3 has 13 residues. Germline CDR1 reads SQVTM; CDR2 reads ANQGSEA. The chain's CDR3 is CSFYLVSNYGYTF. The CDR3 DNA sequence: TGCAGCTTCTACCTGGTCTCGAACTATGGCTACACCTTC.

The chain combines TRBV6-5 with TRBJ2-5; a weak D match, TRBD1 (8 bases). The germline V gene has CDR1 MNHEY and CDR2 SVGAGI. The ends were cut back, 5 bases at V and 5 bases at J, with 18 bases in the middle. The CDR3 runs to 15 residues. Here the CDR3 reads CASSLQGAREETQYF. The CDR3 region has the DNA TGTGCCAGCAGTCTCCAGGGGGCGCGGGAGGAGACCCAGTACTTC.

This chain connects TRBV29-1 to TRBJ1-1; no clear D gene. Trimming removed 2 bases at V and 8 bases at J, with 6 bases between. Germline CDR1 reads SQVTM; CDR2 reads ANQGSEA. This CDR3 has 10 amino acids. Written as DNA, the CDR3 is TGCAGCGTTGAACAGTTCGAAGCTTTCTTT. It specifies CSVEQFEAFF. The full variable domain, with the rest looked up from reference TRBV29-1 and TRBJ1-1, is SAVISQKPSRDICQRGTSLTIQCQVDSQVTMMFWYRQQPGQSLTLIATANQGSEATYESGFVIDKFPISRPNLTFSTLTVSNMSPEDSSIYLCSVEQFEAFFGQGTRLTVV.

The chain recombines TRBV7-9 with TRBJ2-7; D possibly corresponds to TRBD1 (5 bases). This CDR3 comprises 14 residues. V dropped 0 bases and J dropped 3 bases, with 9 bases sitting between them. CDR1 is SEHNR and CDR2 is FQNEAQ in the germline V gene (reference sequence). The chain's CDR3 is CASSLAGAIYEQYF. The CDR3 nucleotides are TGTGCCAGCAGCTTAGCAGGGGCGATCTACGAGCAGTACTTC.

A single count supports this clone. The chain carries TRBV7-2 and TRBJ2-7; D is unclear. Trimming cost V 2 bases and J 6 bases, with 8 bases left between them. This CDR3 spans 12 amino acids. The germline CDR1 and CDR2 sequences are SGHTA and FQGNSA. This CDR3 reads CASSLILVEQYF. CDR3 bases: TGTGCCAGCAGCTTAATTTTGGTCGAGCAGTACTTC.